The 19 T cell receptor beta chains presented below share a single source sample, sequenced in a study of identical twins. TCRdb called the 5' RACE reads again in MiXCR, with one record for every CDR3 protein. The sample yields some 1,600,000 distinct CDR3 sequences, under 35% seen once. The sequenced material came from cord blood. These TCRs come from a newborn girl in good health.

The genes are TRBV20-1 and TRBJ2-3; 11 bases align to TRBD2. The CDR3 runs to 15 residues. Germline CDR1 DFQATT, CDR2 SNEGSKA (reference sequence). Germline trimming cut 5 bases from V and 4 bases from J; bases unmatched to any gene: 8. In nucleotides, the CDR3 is TGCAGTGCTGGGCCCTCTAGCGGGAGGTCAGATACGCAGTATTTT. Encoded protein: CSAGPSSGRSDTQYF.

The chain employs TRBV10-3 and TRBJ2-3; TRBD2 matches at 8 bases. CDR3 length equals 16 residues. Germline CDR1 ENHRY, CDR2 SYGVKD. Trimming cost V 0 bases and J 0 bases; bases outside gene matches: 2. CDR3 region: CAISESREASTDTQYF. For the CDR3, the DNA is TGTGCCATCAGTGAGTCGCGGGAGGCGAGCACAGATACGCAGTATTTT.

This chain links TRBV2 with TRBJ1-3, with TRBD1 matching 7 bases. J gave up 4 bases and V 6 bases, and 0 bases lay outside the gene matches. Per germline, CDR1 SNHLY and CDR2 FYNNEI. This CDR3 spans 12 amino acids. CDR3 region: CASRDRGNTIYF. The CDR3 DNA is TGTGCCAGCAGGGACAGGGGAAACACCATATATTTT. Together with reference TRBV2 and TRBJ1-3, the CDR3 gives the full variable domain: EPEVTQTPSHQVTQMGQEVILRCVPISNHLYFYWYRQILGQKVEFLVSFYNNEISEKSEIFDDQFSVERPDGSNFTLKIRSTKLEDSAMYFCASRDRGNTIYFGEGSWLTVV.

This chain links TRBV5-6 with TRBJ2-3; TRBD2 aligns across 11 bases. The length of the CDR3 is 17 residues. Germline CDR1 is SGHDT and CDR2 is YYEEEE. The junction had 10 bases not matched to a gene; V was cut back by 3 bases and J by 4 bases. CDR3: CASSSDLWTSGSDTQYF. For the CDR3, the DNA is TGTGCCAGCAGCTCAGATCTGTGGACTAGCGGGTCAGATACGCAGTATTTT. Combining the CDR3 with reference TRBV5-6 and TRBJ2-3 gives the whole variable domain DAGVTQSPTHLIKTRGQQVTLRCSPKSGHDTVSWYQQALGQGPQFIFQYYEEEERQRGNFPDRFSGHQFPNYSSELNVNALLLGDSALYLCASSSDLWTSGSDTQYFGPGTRLTVL.

CDR3 region: CAIGGHYNSPLHF. The CDR3 DNA reads as TGTGCCATCGGGGGACACTATAATTCACCCCTCCACTTT. V is TRBV10-3 and J is TRBJ1-6; D may be TRBD1 (6 bases). Trimming shortened V by 8 bases and J by 3 bases, and 8 bases separated the two germline ends. The CDR3 is made up of 13 amino acids. CDR1 is ENHRY and CDR2 is SYGVKD in the germline V gene.

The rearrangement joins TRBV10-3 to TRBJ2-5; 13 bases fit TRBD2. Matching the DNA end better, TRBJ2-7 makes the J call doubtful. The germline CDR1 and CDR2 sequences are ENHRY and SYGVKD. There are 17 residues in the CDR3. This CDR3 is CAISGTSGSARGDEQYF. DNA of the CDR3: TGTGCCATCAGTGGGACTAGCGGGAGTGCCCGTGGCGACGAGCAGTACTTC.

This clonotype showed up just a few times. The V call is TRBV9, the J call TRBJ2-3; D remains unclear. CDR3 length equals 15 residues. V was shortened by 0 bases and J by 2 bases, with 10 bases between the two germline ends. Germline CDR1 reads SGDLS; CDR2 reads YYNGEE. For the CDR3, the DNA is TGTGCCAGCAGCGTAGCACCACTCCACACAGATACGCAGTATTTT. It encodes CASSVAPLHTDTQYF.

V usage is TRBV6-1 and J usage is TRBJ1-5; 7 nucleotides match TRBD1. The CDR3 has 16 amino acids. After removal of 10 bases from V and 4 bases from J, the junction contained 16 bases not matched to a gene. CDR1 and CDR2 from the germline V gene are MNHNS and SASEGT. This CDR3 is CAILRPSGTANQPQHF. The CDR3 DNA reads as TGTGCCATCCTCCGACCGTCCGGGACAGCAAATCAGCCCCAGCATTTT.

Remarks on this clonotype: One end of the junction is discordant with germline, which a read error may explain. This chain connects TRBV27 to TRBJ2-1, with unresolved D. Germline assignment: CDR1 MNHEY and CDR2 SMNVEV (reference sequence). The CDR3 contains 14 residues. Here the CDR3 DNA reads TGTGCCGGCAGTCCCCTCCTCGTTAACAATGAGCAGTTCTTC. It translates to CAGSPLLVNNEQFF.

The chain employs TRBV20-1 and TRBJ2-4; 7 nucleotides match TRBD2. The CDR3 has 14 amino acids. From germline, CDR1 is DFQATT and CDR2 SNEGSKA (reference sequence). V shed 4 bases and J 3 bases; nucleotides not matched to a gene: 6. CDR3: CSANEGGFKNIQYF. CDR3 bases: TGCAGTGCTAATGAGGGAGGGTTCAAAAACATTCAGTACTTC.

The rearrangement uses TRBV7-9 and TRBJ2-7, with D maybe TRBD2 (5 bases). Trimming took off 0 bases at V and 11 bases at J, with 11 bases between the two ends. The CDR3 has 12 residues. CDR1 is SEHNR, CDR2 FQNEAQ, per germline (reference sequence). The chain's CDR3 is CASSLARAEEYF. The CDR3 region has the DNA TGTGCCAGCAGCTTAGCACGAGCGGAGGAGTACTTC.

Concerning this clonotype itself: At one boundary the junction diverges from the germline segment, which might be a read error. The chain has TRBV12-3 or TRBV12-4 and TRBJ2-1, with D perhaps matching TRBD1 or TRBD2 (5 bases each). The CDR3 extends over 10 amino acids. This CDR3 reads CAGSLGTQFF. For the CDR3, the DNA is TGTGCCGGCAGTTTAGGGACCCAGTTCTTC.

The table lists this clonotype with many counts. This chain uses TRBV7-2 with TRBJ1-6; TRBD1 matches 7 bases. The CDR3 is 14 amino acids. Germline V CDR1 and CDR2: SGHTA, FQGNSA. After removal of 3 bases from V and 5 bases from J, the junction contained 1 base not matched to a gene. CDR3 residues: CASSLTGNNSPLHF. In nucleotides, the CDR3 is TGTGCCAGCAGCTTGACAGGGAATAATTCACCCCTCCACTTT.

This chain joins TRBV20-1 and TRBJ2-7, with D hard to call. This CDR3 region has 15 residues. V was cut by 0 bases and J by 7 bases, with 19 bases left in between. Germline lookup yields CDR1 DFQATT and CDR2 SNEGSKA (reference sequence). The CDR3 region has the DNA TGCAGTGCTAGAGACTGGGTAGGTCGCTTGAGAGAGCAGTACTTC. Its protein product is CSARDWVGRLREQYF.

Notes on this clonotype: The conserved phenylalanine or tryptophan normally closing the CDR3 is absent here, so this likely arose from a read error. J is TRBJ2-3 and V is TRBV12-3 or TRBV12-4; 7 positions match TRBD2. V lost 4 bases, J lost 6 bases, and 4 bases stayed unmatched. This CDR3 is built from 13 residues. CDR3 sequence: CASSSREGDTQYS. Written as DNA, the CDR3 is TGTGCCAGCAGTTCAAGGGAGGGGGATACGCAGTATTCT.

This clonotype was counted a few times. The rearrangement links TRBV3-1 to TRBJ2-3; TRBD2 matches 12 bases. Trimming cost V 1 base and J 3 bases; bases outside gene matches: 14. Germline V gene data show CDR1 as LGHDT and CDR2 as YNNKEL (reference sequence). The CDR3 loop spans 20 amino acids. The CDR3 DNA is TGTGCCAGCAGCCAAGTTGTTCCTAGCGGGAGGGCCAGAGCGACAGATACGCAGTATTTT. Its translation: CASSQVVPSGRARATDTQYF.

The CDR3 coding sequence is TGCAGTGCTCCGCGGGCGACCGGCACAGATACGCAGTATTTT. As protein: CSAPRATGTDTQYF. The rearrangement joins TRBV20-1 to TRBJ2-3, with D possibly matching TRBD2 (5 bases). Germline assignment: CDR1 DFQATT and CDR2 SNEGSKA (reference sequence). V lost 5 bases, J lost 1 base, and 13 bases lay in between. The CDR3 totals 14 residues.

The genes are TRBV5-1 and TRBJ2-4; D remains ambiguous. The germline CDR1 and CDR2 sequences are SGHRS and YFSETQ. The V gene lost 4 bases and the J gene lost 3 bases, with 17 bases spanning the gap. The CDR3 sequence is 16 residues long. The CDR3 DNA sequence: TGCGCCAGCAGCCCGGACCCACTGGATGGCAAAAACATTCAGTACTTC. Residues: CASSPDPLDGKNIQYF. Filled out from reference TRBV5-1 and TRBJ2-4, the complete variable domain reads KAGVTQTPRYLIKTRGQQVTLSCSPISGHRSVSWYQQTPGQGLQFLFEYFSETQRNKGNFPGRFSGRQFSNSRSEMNVSTLELGDSALYLCASSPDPLDGKNIQYFGAGTRLSVL.

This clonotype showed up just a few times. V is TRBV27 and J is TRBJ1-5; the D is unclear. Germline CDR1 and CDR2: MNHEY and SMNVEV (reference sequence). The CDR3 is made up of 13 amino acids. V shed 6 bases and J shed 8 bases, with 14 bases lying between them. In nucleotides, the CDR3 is TGTGCCAGCAGCACTACGGGGAGGGAGCCCCAGCATTTT. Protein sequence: CASSTTGREPQHF.